This T cell receptor (beta chain) came from a study of blood T cell repertoires in COVID-19. Study-wide context: T cells, B-cell-depleted T cells, or PBMCs supplied cDNA or gDNA.

Trimming left V 4 bases short and J 2 bases short, with 19 bases between. CDR1 LGHDT and CDR2 YNNKEL come from the germline V gene (reference sequence). This CDR3 is 17 amino acids long. This table comes from immunoSEQ multiplex PCR, and its TCRdb copy is limited to in-frame clones, with some not included. This sample has 190,000 or so clones, with approximately 85% found just once. The study recruited people aged roughly 18 to 100 years across roughly 23 US areas. Resolution of symptoms, clearance, or two negative PCRs was present in recovered Cohort 3 donors. The TCR originated in a woman in her 30s who had recovered from COVID-19. The chain recombines TRBV3-1 (or the pseudogene TRBV3-2) with TRBJ2-3, with D possibly matching TRBD2 (5 bases). Sequences were obtained from PBMCs or T cells enriched from blood (not recorded which). CDR3 DNA sequence: TGTGCCAGCAGCCCCGCTCTTGAAGCGAGGGTCACAGATACGCAGTATTTT. This gives the protein CASSPALEARVTDTQYF.